Listed here are 4 T cell receptor beta chains from one sample, sequenced in a study of CD8 T cells in ankylosing spondylitis (dated by TCRdb to 2017 to 2019). Libraries came from 5' RACE. TCRdb names Illumina HiSeq 2500 as the instrument used. The public reads were quality trimmed at Q25 with fastp and then assembled into clones with MiXCR by TCRdb, keeping productive beta chains. Rows matching on CDR3 protein sequence are summarized as one entry with the most common DNA and genes. This sample comprises around 99,000 distinct CDR3 sequences, around 9.4% of them detected only once. The ten largest clones capture under 6% of the sample. The specimen sequenced was blood, either unsorted or a sorted T cell fraction (not recorded which). Receptor source: a male donor with ankylosing spondylitis or in good health (not recorded which).

At least ten counts were recorded for this clonotype. DNA for the CDR3: TGTGCCAGCAGCGTAAGGGGGCCCCCCAATGAGCAGTTCTTC. Encoded protein: CASSVRGPPNEQFF. This chain connects TRBV9 to TRBJ2-1; 7 bases agree with TRBD1. V lost 1 base and J lost 6; bases outside the gene matches: 4. Germline CDR1 reads SGDLS; CDR2 reads YYNGEE. This CDR3 contains 14 residues.

There are many counts of this clonotype. The CDR3 DNA is TGTGCCAGCAGTTCCGGGGATCAGCCCCAGCATTTT. Protein: CASSSGDQPQHF. The chain carries TRBV6-6 and TRBJ1-5, with D unclear. CDR3 length: 12 amino acids. The V end lost 4 bases, the J end lost 5 bases, and 6 bases lay between the germline ends. The germline V gene encodes CDR1 MNHNY and CDR2 SVGAGI (reference sequence).

This clonotype was seen ten or more times. This rearrangement joins TRBV20-1 to TRBJ2-1, with 10 bases that match TRBD2. In germline, CDR1 is DFQATT, CDR2 SNEGSKA (reference sequence). The length of the CDR3 is 17 residues. V lost 4 bases, J lost 6 bases, and 15 bases stayed unmatched. The CDR3 is CSATTLEGLAGANEQFF. CDR3 sequence (DNA): TGCAGTGCTACCACCCTGGAGGGCCTAGCGGGGGCCAATGAGCAGTTCTTC.

This clonotype was seen many times. This chain joins TRBV7-8 and TRBJ1-4; tentatively, D is TRBD1 (6 bases). V lost 2 bases and J 6 bases, leaving 10 bases between the germline ends. CDR3 length: 14 amino acids. In germline, CDR1 is SGHVS, CDR2 FQNEAQ. The CDR3 is CASSLSQGYEKLFF. CDR3 DNA: TGTGCCAGCAGCTTATCACAGGGCTATGAAAAACTGTTTTTT.